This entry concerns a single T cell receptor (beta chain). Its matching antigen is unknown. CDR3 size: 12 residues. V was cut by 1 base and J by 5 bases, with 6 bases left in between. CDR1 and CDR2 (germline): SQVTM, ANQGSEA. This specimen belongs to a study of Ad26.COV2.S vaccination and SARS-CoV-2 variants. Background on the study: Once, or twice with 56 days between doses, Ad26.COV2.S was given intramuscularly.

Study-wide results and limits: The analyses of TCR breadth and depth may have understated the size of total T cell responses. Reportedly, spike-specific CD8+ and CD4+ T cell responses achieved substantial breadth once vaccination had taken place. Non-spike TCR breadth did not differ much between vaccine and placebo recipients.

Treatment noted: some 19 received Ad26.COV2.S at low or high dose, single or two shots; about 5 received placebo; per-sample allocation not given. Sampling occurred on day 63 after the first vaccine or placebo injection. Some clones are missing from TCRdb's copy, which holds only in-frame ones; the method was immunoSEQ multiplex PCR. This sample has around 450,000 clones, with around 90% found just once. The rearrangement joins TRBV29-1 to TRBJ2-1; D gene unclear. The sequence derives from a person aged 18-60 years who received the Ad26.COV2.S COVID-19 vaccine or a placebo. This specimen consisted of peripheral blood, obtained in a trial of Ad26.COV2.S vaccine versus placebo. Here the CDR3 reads CSVEGNHNEQFF. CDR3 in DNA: TGCAGCGTTGAAGGTAATCACAATGAGCAGTTCTTC.